The T cell receptor (beta chain) under discussion was sequenced for a study of blood T cell repertoires in COVID-19 (dated by TCRdb to 2020 to 2022). In the study overall: Collaborator samples came from the United States, Italy and Spain and covered acute and convalescent phases of COVID-19. The prospective study material was composed of cDNA or gDNA derived from T cells, B-cell-depleted T cells, or PBMCs. Deeply sampled blood TCRbeta repertoires from subjects exposed to, actively infected with, or recovered from COVID-19 were included in the dataset. The repertoires were made available in a free public database intended to serve as a resource for research on the immune response to SARS-CoV-2. The samples were drawn from the first 160 participants of the ongoing ImmuneRACE study and from 1,254 subjects provided by 6 global collaborators. Nearly every sample came with metadata listing a de-identified subject ID, COVID-19 status, age in years and sex. HLA class I and class II types, where available, came from metadata supplied by the sample provider rather than from assay-based typing. Results the study describes overall, beyond this receptor: Clinical and demographic metadata were provided uncurated, with the amount varying by source and participant.

Enrolling through a virtual design, the prospective study's participants ranged in age from roughly 18 to 90 years and lived across 24 United States geographic areas. To assign participants to cohorts, the prospective study relied on clinical history that participants themselves reported in a screening survey and a study questionnaire. In the prospective study, whole blood, serum and a nasopharyngeal or oropharyngeal swab were collected from each participant by mobile phlebotomists. Prospective study participants could optionally give additional blood draws and questionnaires over an approximately two-month period. Blood samples from the prospective study were shipped frozen or at room temperature prior to DNA extraction. The germline V gene (reference sequence) gives CDR1 as LNHDA and CDR2 as SQIVND. V sheds 8 bases and J sheds 12 bases, leaving 14 bases between their ends. There are 12 amino acids in the CDR3, from cysteine to phenylalanine inclusive. Here the CDR3 DNA is all that survives: 36 bases in frame from base 1.

Remarks on this clone: This receptor's antigen is unknown. The sample holds no much larger clone one base away, and base qualities are not on file.

TCRbeta CDR3 regions were amplified from genomic DNA using the immunoSEQ Assay, a bias-controlled multiplex PCR. Per the authors' processing: The number of nucleated cells in each sample was estimated from the amplification of reference gene primers within the assay. To quantify the absolute abundance of each unique TCRbeta CDR3 rearrangement, sequence reads were collapsed and filtered. For each sample, productive Simpson clonality was calculated as the square root of Simpson's diversity index across productive rearrangements. TCRdb retrieved this table from immuneACCESS and kept in-frame rearrangements only. Not all clones are present; in checked studies, unresolved V genes account for under half, and no reason is known for the remainder. The DNA was the basis for D and trimming; V, J and clone size are from that table. A total of under 300,000 clones appear in this sample, around 90% of them only once. The top ten clonotypes cover about 6% of the sample.

This clonotype originated in a young woman with acute COVID-19. Sequencing input: PBMCs or T cells enriched from blood (not recorded which). The rearrangement combines TRBV19 with TRBJ1-6; D gene: possibly TRBD1, on 5 matching bases. DNA sequence: TGTGCCAGTGGCAGGGTCGGGGGACCCCTCCACTTT. The resulting protein is CASGRVGGPLHF.